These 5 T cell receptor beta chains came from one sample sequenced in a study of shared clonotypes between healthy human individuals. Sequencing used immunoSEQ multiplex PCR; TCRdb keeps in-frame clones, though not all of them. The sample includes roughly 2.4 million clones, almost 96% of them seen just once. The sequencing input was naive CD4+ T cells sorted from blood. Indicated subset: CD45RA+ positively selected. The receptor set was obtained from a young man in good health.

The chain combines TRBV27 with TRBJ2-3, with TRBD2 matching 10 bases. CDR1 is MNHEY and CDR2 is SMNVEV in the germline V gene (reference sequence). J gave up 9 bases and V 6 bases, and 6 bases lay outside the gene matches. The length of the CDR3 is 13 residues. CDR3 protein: CASSYGLAETQYF. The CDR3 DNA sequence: TGTGCCAGCAGCTACGGACTAGCGGAAACGCAGTATTTT.

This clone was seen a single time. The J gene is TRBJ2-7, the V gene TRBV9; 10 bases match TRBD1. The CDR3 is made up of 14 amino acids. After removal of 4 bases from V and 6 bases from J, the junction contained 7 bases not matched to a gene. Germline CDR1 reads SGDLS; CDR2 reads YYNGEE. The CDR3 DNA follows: TGTGCCAGCAGCCCTCCGGGACAGGGGCGCGAGCAGTACTTC. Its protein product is CASSPPGQGREQYF.

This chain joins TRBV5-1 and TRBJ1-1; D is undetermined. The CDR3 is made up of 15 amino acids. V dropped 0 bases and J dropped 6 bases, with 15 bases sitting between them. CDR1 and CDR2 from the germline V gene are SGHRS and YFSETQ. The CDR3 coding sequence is TGCGCCAGCAGCTTGGCCGGCCAACTCGCCGCTGAAGCTTTCTTT. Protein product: CASSLAGQLAAEAFF.

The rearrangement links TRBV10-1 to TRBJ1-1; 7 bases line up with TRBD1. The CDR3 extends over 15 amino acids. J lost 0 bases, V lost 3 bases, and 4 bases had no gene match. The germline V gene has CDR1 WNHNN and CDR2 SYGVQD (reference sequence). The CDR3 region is CASSDSGTVNTEAFF. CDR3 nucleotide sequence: TGCGCCAGCAGTGACTCCGGGACAGTGAACACTGAAGCTTTCTTT.

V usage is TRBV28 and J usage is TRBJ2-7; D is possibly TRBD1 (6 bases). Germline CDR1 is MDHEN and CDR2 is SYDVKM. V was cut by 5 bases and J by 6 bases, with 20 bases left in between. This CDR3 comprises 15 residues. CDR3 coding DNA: TGTGCCAGCAGTCCAGTCCGGGACAAGTCTCTCGAGCAGTACTTC. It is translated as CASSPVRDKSLEQYF. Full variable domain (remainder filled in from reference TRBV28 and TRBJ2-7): DVKVTQSSRYLVKRTGEKVFLECVQDMDHENMFWYRQDPGLGLRLIYFSYDVKMKEKGDIPEGYSVSREKKERFSLILESASTNQTSMYLCASSPVRDKSLEQYFGPGTRLTVT.